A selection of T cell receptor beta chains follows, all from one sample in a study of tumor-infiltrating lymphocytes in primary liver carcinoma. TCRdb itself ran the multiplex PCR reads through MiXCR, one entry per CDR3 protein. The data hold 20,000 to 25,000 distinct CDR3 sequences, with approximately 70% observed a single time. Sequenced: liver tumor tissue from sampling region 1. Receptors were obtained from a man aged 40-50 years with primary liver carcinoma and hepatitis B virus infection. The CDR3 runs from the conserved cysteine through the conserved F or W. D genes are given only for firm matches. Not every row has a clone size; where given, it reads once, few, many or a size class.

cdr3_aa: CVSGSTGTTRATNEKLFF
cdr3_nt: TGTGTCAGCGGCTCGACAGGGACCACTCGAGCAACTAATGAAAAACTGTTTTTT
j_call: TRBJ1-4
d_call: TRBD1
clone_size: NA
v_call: TRBV11-2

cdr3_aa: CSVSGQLNTEAFF
cdr3_nt: TGCAGCGTGTCGGGACAGCTGAACACTGAAGCTTTCTTT
j_call: TRBJ1-1
d_call: TRBD1
clone_size: NA
v_call: TRBV29-1

cdr3_aa: CASSLDLGQQLEQYF
cdr3_nt: TGTGCCAGCAGCTTAGATCTTGGCCAACAGCTGGAGCAGTACTTC
j_call: TRBJ2-7
d_call: NA
clone_size: many
v_call: TRBV11-2

cdr3_aa: CASRQVALLAGATDTHYF
cdr3_nt: TGTGCCAGCAGACAAGTGGCGCTTCTAGCGGGAGCAACAGATACGCACTATTTT
j_call: TRBJ2-3
d_call: TRBD2
clone_size: NA
v_call: TRBV4-2

cdr3_aa: CASGENRAVTYEQYF
cdr3_nt: TGTGCCAGCGGTGAGAATAGGGCGGTCACCTACGAGCAGTACTTC
j_call: TRBJ2-7
d_call: NA
clone_size: once
v_call: TRBV2

cdr3_aa: CASSLGQYQKTQYF
cdr3_nt: TGCGCCAGCAGCTTGGGACAGTACCAGAAGACCCAGTACTTC
j_call: TRBJ2-5
d_call: NA
clone_size: once
v_call: TRBV5-1

cdr3_aa: CARHSYTGELFF
cdr3_nt: TGTGCCAGGCACAGTTACACCGGGGAGCTGTTTTTT
j_call: TRBJ2-2
d_call: NA
clone_size: NA
v_call: TRBV6-4

cdr3_aa: CASSQDRETPYEQYF
cdr3_nt: TGCGCCAGCAGCCAAGATCGGGAGACTCCCTACGAGCAGTACTTC
j_call: TRBJ2-7
d_call: NA
clone_size: large
v_call: TRBV4-3

cdr3_aa: CASSLDGFTDEKLFF
cdr3_nt: TGTGCCAGCAGCTTAGACGGGTTCACTGATGAGAAACTGTTTTTT
j_call: TRBJ1-4
d_call: NA
clone_size: NA
v_call: TRBV11-2

cdr3_aa: CASSLVGGEVETQYF
cdr3_nt: TGTGCCAGCAGCTTAGTGGGCGGCGAAGTGGAGACCCAGTACTTC
j_call: TRBJ2-5
d_call: NA
clone_size: large
v_call: TRBV11-2

cdr3_aa: CASSFAGSNTGDLFF
cdr3_nt: TGTGCTAGTAGCTTTGCGGGATCGAACACCGGGGACCTGTTTTTT
j_call: TRBJ2-2
d_call: NA
clone_size: NA
v_call: TRBV11-2

cdr3_aa: CASSLDLGQRLEQYF
cdr3_nt: TGTGCCAGCAGCTTAGATCTTGGCCAACGGCTGGAGCAGTACTTT
j_call: TRBJ2-7
d_call: NA
clone_size: NA
v_call: TRBV11-2

cdr3_aa: CASNSRLAGVHDYNEQFF
cdr3_nt: TGTGCCAGCAACTCTCGCCTAGCGGGAGTCCATGACTACAATGAGCAGTTCTTC
j_call: TRBJ2-1
d_call: TRBD2
clone_size: NA
v_call: TRBV13

cdr3_aa: CASSLVLGGVNTGELFF
cdr3_nt: TGTGCCAGCAGCCTAGTATTAGGAGGGGTGAACACCGGGGAACTGTTTTTT
j_call: TRBJ2-2
d_call: NA
clone_size: NA
v_call: TRBV11-2

cdr3_aa: CASSIPYQGPKINGQFF
cdr3_nt: TGTGCCAGCAGCATACCATATCAAGGGCCTAAAATAAATGGGCAGTTCTTC
j_call: TRBJ2-1
d_call: NA
clone_size: NA
v_call: TRBV7-9

cdr3_aa: CTSNTTGEGEQYF
cdr3_nt: TGCACCAGCAACACCACAGGGGAGGGCGAGCAGTACTTC
j_call: TRBJ2-7
d_call: NA
clone_size: NA
v_call: TRBV5-1

cdr3_aa: CASTLDGYSSQPQHF
cdr3_nt: TGTGCCAGCACGCTCGACGGTTATAGCAGTCAGCCCCAGCATTTT
j_call: TRBJ1-5
d_call: NA
clone_size: NA
v_call: TRBV6-2/TRBV6-3

cdr3_aa: CASSFLAGQFF
cdr3_nt: TGTGCCAGCAGCTTTCTTGCTGGGCAGTTCTTC
j_call: TRBJ2-1
d_call: NA
clone_size: NA
v_call: TRBV7-9

cdr3_aa: CVSRLDGRYSGTLYNEHFF
cdr3_nt: TGTGTCAGCAGGTTAGATGGGCGATACAGCGGGACCCTTTACAATGAGCACTTCTTC
j_call: TRBJ2-1
d_call: TRBD2
clone_size: NA
v_call: TRBV11-2

cdr3_aa: CASTGGRADTEAFF
cdr3_nt: TGTGCCAGCACTGGTGGCAGAGCGGACACTGAAGCTTTCTTT
j_call: TRBJ1-1
d_call: NA
clone_size: NA
v_call: TRBV11-2

cdr3_aa: CASSIGGYTGELFF
cdr3_nt: TGTGCCAGCAGCATAGGGGGTTACACCGGGGAGCTATTTTTC
j_call: TRBJ2-2
d_call: NA
clone_size: NA
v_call: TRBV4-2

cdr3_aa: CAISPAGATEAFF
cdr3_nt: TGTGCCATCAGTCCAGCGGGGGCCACCGAAGCTTTCTTT
j_call: TRBJ1-1
d_call: NA
clone_size: NA
v_call: TRBV10-3

cdr3_aa: CASGLELLTGMNEEFF
cdr3_nt: TGTGCCAGCGGCTTAGAGCTCCTAACGGGAATGAATGAAGAGTTCTTC
j_call: TRBJ2-1
d_call: NA
clone_size: NA
v_call: TRBV11-2

cdr3_aa: CSVEFVTGLMDTQCF
cdr3_nt: TGCAGCGTTGAATTTGTGACAGGACTTATGGATACGCAGTGTTTT
j_call: TRBJ2-3
d_call: NA
clone_size: few
v_call: TRBV29-1

cdr3_aa: CASSFATGVVNEQFF
cdr3_nt: TGTGCCAGCAGCTTTGCCACAGGAGTTGTCAATGAGCAGTTCTTC
j_call: TRBJ2-1
d_call: NA
clone_size: NA
v_call: TRBV11-2

cdr3_aa: CASSLTRGLSYEQCF
cdr3_nt: TGTGCCAGCAGCCTGACCCGGGGACTGAGTTACGAGCAGTGCTTC
j_call: TRBJ2-7
d_call: NA
clone_size: NA
v_call: TRBV11-2

cdr3_aa: CVITKRSGLAGGFSNEKYF
cdr3_nt: TGTGTCATCACCAAACGATCGGGACTAGCGGGAGGGTTCTCCAACGAGAAGTACTTC
j_call: TRBJ2-7
d_call: TRBD2
clone_size: NA
v_call: TRBV10-3

cdr3_aa: CASSSPSGSFREQYF
cdr3_nt: TGTGCCAGCAGCTCCCCCTCGGGGAGCTTCCGGGAGCAGTACTTC
j_call: TRBJ2-7
d_call: NA
clone_size: many
v_call: TRBV11-2

cdr3_aa: CASSLRAGGDYGYTF
cdr3_nt: TGTGCCAGCAGCCTCCGGGCAGGGGGGGACTATGGCTACACCTTC
j_call: TRBJ1-2
d_call: TRBD1
clone_size: NA
v_call: TRBV9

cdr3_aa: CASSLGLSFDTGELFF
cdr3_nt: TGTGCCAGCAGCTTGGGACTATCGTTCGACACCGGGGAGCTATTTTTT
j_call: TRBJ2-2
d_call: TRBD2
clone_size: few
v_call: TRBV11-1

cdr3_aa: CASSYSVEAQWPQHF
cdr3_nt: TGTGCCAGCAGCTACTCCGTAGAGGCCCAGTGGCCCCAGCATTTT
j_call: TRBJ1-5
d_call: NA
clone_size: NA
v_call: TRBV6-2/TRBV6-3

cdr3_aa: CASSLKGVAQYF
cdr3_nt: TGTGCTAGCAGTCTAAAGGGTGTGGCCCAGTACTTC
j_call: TRBJ2-5
d_call: NA
clone_size: NA
v_call: TRBV11-2

cdr3_aa: CASSHHLREADSPLHF
cdr3_nt: TGCGCCAGTAGCCACCACCTACGGGAGGCGGATTCACCCCTCCACTTT
j_call: TRBJ1-6
d_call: NA
clone_size: NA
v_call: TRBV4-1

cdr3_aa: CASSGCSTGELFF
cdr3_nt: TGTGCCAGCAGCGGCTGCTCTACCGGGGAGCTCTTTTTT
j_call: TRBJ2-2
d_call: NA
clone_size: NA
v_call: TRBV12-3/TRBV12-4

cdr3_aa: CASSKQSAIYNSPLHF
cdr3_nt: TGTGCCAGCAGTAAACAGTCTGCCATATATAATTCACCCCTCCACTTT
j_call: TRBJ1-6
d_call: NA
clone_size: many
v_call: TRBV6-5

cdr3_aa: CSARDLQGVEQFF
cdr3_nt: TGCAGTGCTAGAGACCTACAGGGGGTTGAGCAGTTCTTC
j_call: TRBJ2-1
d_call: TRBD1
clone_size: many
v_call: TRBV20-1

cdr3_aa: CASNKIPGGTNEKLFF
cdr3_nt: TGTGCCAGTAACAAGATACCAGGAGGAACAAATGAAAAACTGTTTTTT
j_call: TRBJ1-4
d_call: NA
clone_size: NA
v_call: TRBV11-2

cdr3_aa: CASSPRREGLDELFF
cdr3_nt: TGTGCCAGCAGCCCCCGGCGGGAGGGATTGGATGAGCTGTTCTTC
j_call: TRBJ2-1
d_call: TRBD2
clone_size: NA
v_call: TRBV11-2

cdr3_aa: CATSSRTNTQYF
cdr3_nt: TGTGCCACCAGTAGTAGGACCAATACGCAGTATTTT
j_call: TRBJ2-3
d_call: NA
clone_size: many
v_call: TRBV24-1

cdr3_aa: CASSFRISGRHLEQHF
cdr3_nt: TGTGCCAGCAGCTTCAGGATTAGCGGGAGACACCTCGAGCAACACTTC
j_call: TRBJ2-7
d_call: TRBD2
clone_size: NA
v_call: TRBV5-6

cdr3_aa: CASSQVLLLAGALDTQYF
cdr3_nt: TGCGCCAGCAGCCAAGTGTTATTGTTAGCGGGAGCACTAGATACGCAGTATTTT
j_call: TRBJ2-3
d_call: TRBD2
clone_size: NA
v_call: TRBV4-1

cdr3_aa: CATSVPKGQGGTETQYF
cdr3_nt: TGTGCCACCAGTGTGCCGAAGGGACAGGGGGGGACGGAGACCCAGTACTTC
j_call: TRBJ2-5
d_call: TRBD1
clone_size: NA
v_call: TRBV10-3

cdr3_aa: CASWGENEQFF
cdr3_nt: TGTGCCTCCTGGGGGGAGAATGAGCAGTTCTTC
j_call: TRBJ2-1
d_call: NA
clone_size: few
v_call: TRBV5-6

cdr3_aa: CSVEILAGADTQYF
cdr3_nt: TGTAGCGTTGAAATACTAGCGGGAGCGGATACGCAATATTTT
j_call: TRBJ2-3
d_call: TRBD2
clone_size: NA
v_call: TRBV29-1

cdr3_aa: CADSEQGFNEQFF
cdr3_nt: TGTGCCGACAGTGAACAGGGGTTCAATGAGCAGTTCTTC
j_call: TRBJ2-1
d_call: TRBD1
clone_size: NA
v_call: TRBV2

cdr3_aa: CGVDTTGTAAAGANVLTF
cdr3_nt: TGCGGCGTTGATACAACCGGGACAGCGGCAGCTGGAGCCAACGTCCTGACTTTC
j_call: TRBJ2-6
d_call: TRBD1
clone_size: once
v_call: TRBV29-1

cdr3_aa: CTTTASGSYHEQFF
cdr3_nt: TGTACCACCACGGCTAGCGGGAGTTATCATGAGCAGTTCTTC
j_call: TRBJ2-1
d_call: TRBD2
clone_size: NA
v_call: TRBV10-3

cdr3_aa: CAISECEGEQPQHF
cdr3_nt: TGTGCCATCAGTGAGTGTGAGGGTGAACAGCCCCAGCATTTT
j_call: TRBJ1-5
d_call: NA
clone_size: NA
v_call: TRBV10-3

cdr3_aa: CASSLGTSGVNF
cdr3_nt: TGTGCCAGTAGTTTAGGAACTAGTGGGGTCAACTTC
j_call: TRBJ2-5
d_call: NA
clone_size: NA
v_call: TRBV28

cdr3_aa: CANSNALGCEQYF
cdr3_nt: TGTGCCAACAGTAACGCTTTGGGATGCGAACAGTACTTC
j_call: TRBJ2-7
d_call: NA
clone_size: NA
v_call: TRBV7-8

cdr3_aa: CASSIGTEGPCEHYF
cdr3_nt: TGTGCCAGCAGTATCGGGACAGAGGGCCCCTGCGAGCACTACTTC
j_call: TRBJ2-7
d_call: TRBD1
clone_size: NA
v_call: TRBV12-3/TRBV12-4

cdr3_aa: CASSLPYQEPKTDEQFF
cdr3_nt: TGTGCCAGCAGCTTACCATATCAGGAGCCTAAAACAGATGAGCAATTCTTC
j_call: TRBJ2-1
d_call: NA
clone_size: NA
v_call: TRBV7-9

cdr3_aa: CASSSGTSGRAYNEQFF
cdr3_nt: TGTGCCAGCAGCTCTGGGACTAGCGGGAGGGCCTACAATGAGCAGTTCTTC
j_call: TRBJ2-1
d_call: TRBD2
clone_size: NA
v_call: TRBV28

cdr3_aa: CAGGTGPAYNSPLHF
cdr3_nt: TGTGCAGGCGGGACAGGGCCGGCCTATAATTCACCCCTCCACTTT
j_call: TRBJ1-6
d_call: TRBD1
clone_size: once
v_call: TRBV28

cdr3_aa: CSVRARGFNQPQHF
cdr3_nt: TGCAGTGTGAGAGCCAGGGGTTTCAATCAGCCACAGCATTTT
j_call: TRBJ1-5
d_call: NA
clone_size: NA
v_call: TRBV29-1